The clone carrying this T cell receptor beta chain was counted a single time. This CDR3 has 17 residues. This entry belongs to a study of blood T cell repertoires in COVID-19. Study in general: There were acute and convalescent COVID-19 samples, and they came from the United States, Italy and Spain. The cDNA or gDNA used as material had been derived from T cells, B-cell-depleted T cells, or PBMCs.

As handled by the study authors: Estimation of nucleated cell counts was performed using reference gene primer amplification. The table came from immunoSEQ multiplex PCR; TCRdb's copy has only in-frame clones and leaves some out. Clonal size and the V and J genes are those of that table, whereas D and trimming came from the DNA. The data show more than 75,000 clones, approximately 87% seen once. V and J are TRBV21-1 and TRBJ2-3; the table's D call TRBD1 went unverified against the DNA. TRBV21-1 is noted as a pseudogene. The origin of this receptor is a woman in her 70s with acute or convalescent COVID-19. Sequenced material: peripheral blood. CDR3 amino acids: CASSKAPFRMGSDTQYF. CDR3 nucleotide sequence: TGTGCCAGCAGCAAAGCGCCCTTCAGGATGGGTTCAGATACGCAGTATTTT.